Below are 10 T cell receptor beta chains sequenced from a single sample in a study of response to subunit inactivated influenza vaccine. One entry per CDR3 protein, called by TCRdb with MiXCR from the RT-PCR reads. The sample carries approximately 490,000 distinct CDR3 sequences, approximately 7.7% recorded once. The material was PBMCs from blood, obtained approximately 25 months after vaccination. The receptors originated from a man aged 45 to 75 who received an inactivated influenza vaccine.

This clonotype was picked up many times. The gene calls are TRBV5-6 and TRBJ1-1; D possibly corresponds to TRBD1 (5 bases). Germline loops: CDR1 SGHDT, CDR2 YYEEEE. V was shortened by 3 bases and J by 4 bases, with 13 bases between the two germline ends. The CDR3 extends over 14 amino acids. CDR3 nucleotide sequence: TGTGCCAGCAGCTGGGCAGGGCTCGCCACTGAAGCTTTCTTT. This sequence encodes CASSWAGLATEAFF.

In its sample, this clonotype was seen many times. The V and J genes are TRBV4-3 and TRBJ2-5, with D possibly TRBD1 on 5 matching bases. The CDR3 runs to 14 residues. Between the trimmed V and J ends, which lost 3 bases and 0 bases, there was a span of 8 bases. CDR1 LGHNA and CDR2 YSLEER come from the germline V gene. The CDR3 reads CASSQDTNQETQYF. The CDR3 DNA reads TGCGCCAGCAGCCAGGACACTAACCAAGAGACCCAGTACTTC.

This clonotype was detected a few times. This rearrangement joins TRBV28 to TRBJ1-5; TRBD1 might be the D (5 bases). The CDR3 loop spans 16 amino acids. V was trimmed by 4 bases and J by 4 bases, leaving 17 bases between them. Per germline, CDR1 MDHEN and CDR2 SYDVKM. The CDR3 protein is CASSYRRTIANQPQHF. The CDR3 DNA is TGTGCCAGCAGTTACAGGAGAACCATAGCAAATCAGCCCCAGCATTTT.

There are a few counts of this clonotype. The chain recombines TRBV4-3 with TRBJ2-1; 9 nucleotides match TRBD2. CDR3 length: 16 amino acids. CDR1 is LGHNA and CDR2 is YSLEER in the germline V gene. Trimming at V came to 3 bases and at J to 2 bases, leaving 5 bases not matched to a gene. The CDR3 reads CASSQVAGAAYNEQFF. CDR3 nucleotides: TGCGCCAGCAGCCAGGTAGCGGGAGCGGCCTACAATGAGCAGTTCTTC.

CDR3 nucleotide sequence: TGTGCCAGCAGTTTAGGGACAGGGGGCTTCCTCCACGAGCAGTACTTC. Translation: CASSLGTGGFLHEQYF. The chain employs TRBV27 and TRBJ2-7; 12 nucleotides align to TRBD1. V trimming: 2 bases; J trimming: 5 bases; junction bases outside the gene matches: 7. The CDR3 totals 16 residues. The germline V gene has CDR1 MNHEY and CDR2 SMNVEV (reference sequence).

This clonotype has only a few counts. The chain employs TRBV27 and TRBJ2-2, with 9 positions matching TRBD1. Trimming at V came to 3 bases and at J to 5 bases, leaving 10 bases not matched to a gene. CDR3 length equals 17 residues. Germline loops: CDR1 MNHEY, CDR2 SMNVEV (reference sequence). Here the CDR3 reads CASSLTGTGGRTGELFF. DNA of the CDR3: TGTGCCAGCAGTTTGACGGGAACAGGGGGCCGAACCGGGGAGCTGTTTTTT.

There are a few counts of this clonotype. The chain has TRBV12-3 or TRBV12-4 and TRBJ1-2, with 8 bases lining up with TRBD1. The CDR3 has 13 residues. V trimming: 7 bases; J trimming: 7 bases; junction bases outside the gene matches: 8. The CDR3 bases are TGTGCCAGCACCGATTTCAGGGGGCTTGGCTACACCTTC. Protein product: CASTDFRGLGYTF.

This clonotype was observed at least ten times. The chain joins TRBV7-9 to TRBJ2-5; a weak D match, TRBD1 (6 bases). The CDR3 sequence is 15 residues long. CDR1 is SEHNR, CDR2 FQNEAQ, per germline (reference sequence). V dropped 2 bases and J dropped 2 bases, with 12 bases sitting between them. In DNA form, the CDR3 reads TGTGCCAGCAGCTTACTTGGGACACCACAAGAGACCCAGTACTTC. Translation: CASSLLGTPQETQYF.

The rearrangement uses TRBV12-3 or TRBV12-4 and TRBJ1-5; D not certain. V was trimmed by 5 bases and J by 8 bases, leaving 10 bases between them. The CDR3 spans 12 residues. The CDR3, as DNA: TGTGCCAGCAGTCCGCGGAGGGAGCCCCAGCATTTT. As protein: CASSPRREPQHF.

The genes are TRBV7-2 and TRBJ2-7, with a possible D match to TRBD1 (5 bases). The CDR3 covers 15 residues. CDR1 and CDR2 (germline): SGHTA, FQGNSA. Trimming left V 0 bases short and J 0 bases short, with 9 bases between. The CDR3 spells CASSLARARSYEQYF. The CDR3 nucleotides are TGTGCCAGCAGCTTAGCCAGGGCACGCTCCTACGAGCAGTACTTC.